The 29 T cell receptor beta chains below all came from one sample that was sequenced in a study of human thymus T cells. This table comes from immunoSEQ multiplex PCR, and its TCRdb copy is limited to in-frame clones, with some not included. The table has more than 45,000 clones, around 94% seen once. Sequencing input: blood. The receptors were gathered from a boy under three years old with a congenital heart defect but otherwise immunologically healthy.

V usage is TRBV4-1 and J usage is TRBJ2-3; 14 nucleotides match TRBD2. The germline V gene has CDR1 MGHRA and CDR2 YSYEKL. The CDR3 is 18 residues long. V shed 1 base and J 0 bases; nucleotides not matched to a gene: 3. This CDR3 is CASSQGLAGGPSTDTQYF. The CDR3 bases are TGCGCCAGCAGCCAAGGACTAGCGGGAGGGCCTAGCACAGATACGCAGTATTTT.

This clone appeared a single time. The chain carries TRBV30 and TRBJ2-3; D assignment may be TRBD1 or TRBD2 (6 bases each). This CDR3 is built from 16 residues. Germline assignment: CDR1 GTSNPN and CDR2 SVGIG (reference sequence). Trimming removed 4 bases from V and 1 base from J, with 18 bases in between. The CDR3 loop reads CAWTVFRGAGTDTQYF. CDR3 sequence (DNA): TGTGCCTGGACGGTTTTTAGGGGGGCAGGCACAGATACGCAGTATTTT.

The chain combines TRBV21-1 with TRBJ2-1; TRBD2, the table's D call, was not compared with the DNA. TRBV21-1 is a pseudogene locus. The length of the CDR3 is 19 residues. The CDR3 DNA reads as TGTGCCAGCAGCACATGGAGGGCTAGAACCCCCACAAATCACAATGAGCAGTTCTTC. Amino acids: CASSTWRARTPTNHNEQFF.

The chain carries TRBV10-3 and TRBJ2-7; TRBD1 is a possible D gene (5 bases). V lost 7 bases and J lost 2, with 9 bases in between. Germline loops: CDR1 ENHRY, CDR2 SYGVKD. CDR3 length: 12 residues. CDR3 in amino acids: CAIIQGPYEQYF. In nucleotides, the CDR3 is TGTGCCATCATTCAGGGCCCCTACGAGCAGTACTTC.

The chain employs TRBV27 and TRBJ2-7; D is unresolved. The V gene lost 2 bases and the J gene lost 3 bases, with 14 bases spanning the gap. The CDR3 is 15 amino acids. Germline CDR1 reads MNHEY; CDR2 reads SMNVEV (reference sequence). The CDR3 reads CASSLRGEASYEQYF. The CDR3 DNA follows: TGTGCCAGCAGTTTACGAGGAGAAGCCAGCTACGAGCAGTACTTC.

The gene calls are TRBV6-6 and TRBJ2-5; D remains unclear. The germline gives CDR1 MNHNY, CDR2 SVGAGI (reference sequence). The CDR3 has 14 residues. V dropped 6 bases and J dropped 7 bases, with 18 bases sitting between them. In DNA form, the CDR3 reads TGTGCCAGCAGCCCCGTATCGGGCAGGACGACCCAGTACTTC. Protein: CASSPVSGRTTQYF.

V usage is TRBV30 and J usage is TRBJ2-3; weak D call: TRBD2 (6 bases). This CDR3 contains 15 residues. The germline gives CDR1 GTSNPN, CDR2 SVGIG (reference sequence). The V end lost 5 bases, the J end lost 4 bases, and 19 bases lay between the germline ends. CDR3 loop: CAWARGRGKADTQYF. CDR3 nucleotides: TGTGCCTGGGCCCGGGGACGGGGGAAGGCAGATACGCAGTATTTT.

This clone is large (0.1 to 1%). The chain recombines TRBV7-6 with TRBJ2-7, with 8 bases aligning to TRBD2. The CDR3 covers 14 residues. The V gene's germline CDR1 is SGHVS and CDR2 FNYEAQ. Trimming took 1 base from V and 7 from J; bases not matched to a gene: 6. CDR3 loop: CASSLERESREQYF. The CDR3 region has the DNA TGTGCCAGCAGCTTAGAGCGGGAGAGTCGGGAGCAGTACTTC.

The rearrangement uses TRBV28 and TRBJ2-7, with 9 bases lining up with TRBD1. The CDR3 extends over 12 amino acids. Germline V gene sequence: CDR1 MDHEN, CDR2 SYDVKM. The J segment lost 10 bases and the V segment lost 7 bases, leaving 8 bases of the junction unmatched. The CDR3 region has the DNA TGTGCCAGCAATGGAGGACAGGGGAATCAGTACTTC. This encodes CASNGGQGNQYF.

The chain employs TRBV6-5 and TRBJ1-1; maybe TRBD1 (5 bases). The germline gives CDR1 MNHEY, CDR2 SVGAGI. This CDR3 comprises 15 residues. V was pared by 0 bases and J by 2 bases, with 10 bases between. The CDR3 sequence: CASSYSRQRNTEAFF. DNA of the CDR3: TGTGCCAGCAGTTACTCTAGACAGAGAAACACTGAAGCTTTCTTT.

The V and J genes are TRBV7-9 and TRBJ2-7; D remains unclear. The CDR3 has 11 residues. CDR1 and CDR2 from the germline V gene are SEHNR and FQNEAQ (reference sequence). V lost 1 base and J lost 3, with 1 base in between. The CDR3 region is CASSLDYEQYF. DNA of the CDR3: TGTGCCAGCAGCTTAGACTACGAGCAGTACTTC.

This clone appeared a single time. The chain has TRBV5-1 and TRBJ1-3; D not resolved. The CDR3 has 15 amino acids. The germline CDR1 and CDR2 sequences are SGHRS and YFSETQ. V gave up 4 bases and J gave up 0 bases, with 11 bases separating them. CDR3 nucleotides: TGCGCCAGCAGCCCGGATGACACCTCTGGAAACACCATATATTTT. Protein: CASSPDDTSGNTIYF.

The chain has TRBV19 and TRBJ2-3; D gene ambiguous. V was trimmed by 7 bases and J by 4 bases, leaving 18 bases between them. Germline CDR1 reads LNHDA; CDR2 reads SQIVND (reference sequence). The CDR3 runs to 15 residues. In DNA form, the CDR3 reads TGTGCCAGTATGAGTAGTAGTAGTGGGGCAGATACGCAGTATTTT. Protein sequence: CASMSSSSGADTQYF.

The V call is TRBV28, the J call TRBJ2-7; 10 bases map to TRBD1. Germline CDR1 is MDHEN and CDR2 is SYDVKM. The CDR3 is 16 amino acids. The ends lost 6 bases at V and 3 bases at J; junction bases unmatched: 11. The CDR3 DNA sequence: TGTGCCAGCAGACGAGGGTGGGGGACAGGGGTCTACGAGCAGTACTTC. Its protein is CASRRGWGTGVYEQYF.

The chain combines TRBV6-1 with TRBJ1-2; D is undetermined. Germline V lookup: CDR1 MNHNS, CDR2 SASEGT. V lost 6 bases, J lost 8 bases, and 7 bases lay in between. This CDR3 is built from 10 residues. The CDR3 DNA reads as TGTGCCAGCAGCAGAGAGGGCTACACCTTC. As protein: CASSREGYTF.

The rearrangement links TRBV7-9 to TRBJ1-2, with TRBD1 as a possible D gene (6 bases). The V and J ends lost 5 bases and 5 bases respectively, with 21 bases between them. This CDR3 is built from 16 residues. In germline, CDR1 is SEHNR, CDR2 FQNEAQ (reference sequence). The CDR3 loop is CASSTQTGPVGYGYTF. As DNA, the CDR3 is TGTGCCAGCAGCACCCAAACAGGGCCGGTGGGATATGGCTACACCTTC. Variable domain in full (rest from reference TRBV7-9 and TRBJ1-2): DTGVSQNPRHKITKRGQNVTFRCDPISEHNRLYWYRQTLGQGPEFLTYFQNEAQLEKSRLLSDRFSAERPKGSFSTLEIQRTEQGDSAMYLCASSTQTGPVGYGYTFGSGTRLTVV.

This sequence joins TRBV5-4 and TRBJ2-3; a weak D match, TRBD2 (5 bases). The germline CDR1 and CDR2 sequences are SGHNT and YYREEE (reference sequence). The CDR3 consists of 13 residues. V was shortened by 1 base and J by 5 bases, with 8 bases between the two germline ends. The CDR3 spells CASSLKGRDTQYF. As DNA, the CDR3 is TGTGCCAGCAGCTTGAAAGGGAGAGATACGCAGTATTTT.

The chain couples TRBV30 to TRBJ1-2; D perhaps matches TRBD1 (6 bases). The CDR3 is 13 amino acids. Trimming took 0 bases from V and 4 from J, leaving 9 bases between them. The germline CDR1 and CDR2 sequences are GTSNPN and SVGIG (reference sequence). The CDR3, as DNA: TGTGCCTGGAGTGTTGGGGGGGCCTATGGCTACACCTTC. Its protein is CAWSVGGAYGYTF.

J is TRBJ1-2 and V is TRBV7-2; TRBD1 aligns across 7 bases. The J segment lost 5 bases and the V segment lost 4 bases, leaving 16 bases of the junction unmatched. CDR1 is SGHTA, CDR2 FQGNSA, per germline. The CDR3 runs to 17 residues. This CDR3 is CASSSHRDRGNRYGYTF. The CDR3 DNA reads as TGTGCCAGCAGCTCTCATCGGGACAGAGGTAATCGGTATGGCTACACCTTC.

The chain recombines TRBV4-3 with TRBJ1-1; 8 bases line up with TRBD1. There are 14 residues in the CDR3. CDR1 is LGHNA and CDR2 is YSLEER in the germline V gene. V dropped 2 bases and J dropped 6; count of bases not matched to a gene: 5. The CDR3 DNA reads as TGCGCCAGCAGCCAACGAACAGGGGGTCCTGAAGCTTTCTTT. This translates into CASSQRTGGPEAFF.

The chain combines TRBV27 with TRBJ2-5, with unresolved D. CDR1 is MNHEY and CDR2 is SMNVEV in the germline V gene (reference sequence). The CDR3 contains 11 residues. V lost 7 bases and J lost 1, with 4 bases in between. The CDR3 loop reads CASTFQETQYF. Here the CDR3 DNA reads TGTGCCAGCACCTTCCAAGAGACCCAGTACTTC.

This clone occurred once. CDR3 region: CASSIWGDYDYGYTF. Written as DNA, the CDR3 is TGTGCCAGTAGTATATGGGGGGACTATGACTATGGCTACACCTTC. The V call is TRBV19, the J call TRBJ1-2; maybe TRBD1 (5 bases). The V and J ends lost 2 bases and 3 bases respectively, with 13 bases between them. Germline values: CDR1 LNHDA, CDR2 SQIVND (reference sequence). CDR3 length equals 15 residues.

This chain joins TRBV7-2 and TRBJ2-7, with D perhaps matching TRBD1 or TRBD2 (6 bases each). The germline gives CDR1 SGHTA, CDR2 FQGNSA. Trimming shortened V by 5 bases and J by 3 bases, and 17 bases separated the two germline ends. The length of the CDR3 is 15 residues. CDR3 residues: CASSPVVGGHYEQYF. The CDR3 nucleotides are TGTGCCAGCAGCCCCGTGGTGGGGGGCCACTACGAGCAGTACTTC. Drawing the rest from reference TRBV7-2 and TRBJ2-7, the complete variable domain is GAGVSQSPSNKVTEKGKDVELRCDPISGHTALYWYRQSLGQGLEFLIYFQGNSAPDKSGLPSDRFSAERTGGSVSTLTIQRTQQEDSAVYLCASSPVVGGHYEQYFGPGTRLTVT.

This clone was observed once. CDR3 DNA sequence: TGTGCCAGCAGCTTGGGTGCCGGAATGGAATCTAACTATGGCTACACCTTC. This codes for CASSLGAGMESNYGYTF. This chain uses TRBV5-4 with TRBJ1-2; D unresolved. V shed 0 bases and J shed 0 bases, with 15 bases lying between them. Germline CDR1 is SGHNT and CDR2 is YYREEE (reference sequence). The CDR3 totals 17 residues.

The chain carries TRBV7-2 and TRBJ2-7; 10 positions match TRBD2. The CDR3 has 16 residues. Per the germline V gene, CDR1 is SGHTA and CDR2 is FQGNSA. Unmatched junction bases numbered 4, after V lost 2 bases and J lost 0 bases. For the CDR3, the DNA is TGTGCCAGCAGCTTACGAGCGGGGGGGGCCTCCTACGAGCAGTACTTC. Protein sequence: CASSLRAGGASYEQYF.

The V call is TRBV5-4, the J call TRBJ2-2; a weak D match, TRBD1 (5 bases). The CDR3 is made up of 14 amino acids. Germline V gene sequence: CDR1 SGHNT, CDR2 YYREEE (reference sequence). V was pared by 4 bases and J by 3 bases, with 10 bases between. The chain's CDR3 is CASSRPGYTGELFF. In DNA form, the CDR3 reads TGTGCCAGCAGCCGACCAGGGTACACCGGGGAGCTGTTTTTT.

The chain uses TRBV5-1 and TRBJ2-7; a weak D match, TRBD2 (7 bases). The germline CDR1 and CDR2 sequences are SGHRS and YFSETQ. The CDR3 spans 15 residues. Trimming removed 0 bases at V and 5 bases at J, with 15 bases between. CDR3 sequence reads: CASSLVGGQGHEQYF. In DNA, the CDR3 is TGCGCCAGCAGCTTGGTCGGGGGGCAAGGTCACGAGCAGTACTTC. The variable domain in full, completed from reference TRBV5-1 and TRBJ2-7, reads KAGVTQTPRYLIKTRGQQVTLSCSPISGHRSVSWYQQTPGQGLQFLFEYFSETQRNKGNFPGRFSGRQFSNSRSEMNVSTLELGDSALYLCASSLVGGQGHEQYFGPGTRLTVT.

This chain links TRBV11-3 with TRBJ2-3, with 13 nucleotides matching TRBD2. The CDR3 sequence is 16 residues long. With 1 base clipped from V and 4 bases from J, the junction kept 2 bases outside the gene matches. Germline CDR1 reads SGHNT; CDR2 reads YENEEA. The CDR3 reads CASSLGLAGGADTQYF. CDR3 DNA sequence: TGTGCCAGCAGCTTAGGACTAGCGGGGGGAGCAGATACGCAGTATTTT.

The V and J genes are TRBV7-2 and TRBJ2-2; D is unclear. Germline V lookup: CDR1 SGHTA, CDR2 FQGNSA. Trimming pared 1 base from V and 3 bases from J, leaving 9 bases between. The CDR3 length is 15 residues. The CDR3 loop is CASSLGPVHTGELFF. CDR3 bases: TGTGCCAGCAGCTTAGGGCCAGTCCACACCGGGGAGCTGTTTTTT.